The 21 T cell receptor beta chains given below trace back to one sample, sequenced in a study of response to subunit inactivated influenza vaccine. TCRdb itself ran the RT-PCR reads through MiXCR, one entry per CDR3 protein. The data contain about 800,000 distinct CDR3 sequences, 21% of them singletons. This sample comprised PBMCs from blood, obtained around 5 days after vaccination. The receptors derive from a man aged 50 to 60 who received an inactivated influenza vaccine.

The V gene is TRBV5-1, the J gene TRBJ2-2, with TRBD2 matching over 12 bases. The V and J ends lost 3 bases and 5 bases, in that order; junction bases with no gene match: 14. Germline CDR1 reads SGHRS; CDR2 reads YFSETQ. This CDR3 contains 19 residues. The CDR3 region is CASSSGTSGPPRVTGELFF. The CDR3 DNA sequence: TGCGCCAGCAGCTCCGGGACTAGCGGGCCACCCAGGGTGACCGGGGAGCTGTTTTTT.

This clonotype has a count of ten or more. The gene calls are TRBV6-2 or TRBV6-3 and TRBJ2-7; D call uncertain. Germline values: CDR1 MNHEY, CDR2 SVGEGT. The length of the CDR3 is 12 residues. Trimming removed 6 bases from V and 0 bases from J, with 6 bases in between. CDR3 amino acids: CASSYSSYEQYF. The CDR3 nucleotides are TGTGCCAGCAGCTATAGCTCCTACGAGCAGTACTTC.

This clonotype turned up a few times. The chain has TRBV5-1 and TRBJ2-1; 12 bases are shared with TRBD2. CDR1 is SGHRS and CDR2 is YFSETQ in the germline V gene. The CDR3 is 15 amino acids. V lost 4 bases, J lost 6 bases, and 5 bases stayed unmatched. The DNA for the CDR3 is TGCGCCAGCAGCAAAGGACTAGCGGGGTTCAATGAGCAGTTCTTC. Its protein product is CASSKGLAGFNEQFF. Filled out from reference TRBV5-1 and TRBJ2-1, the complete variable domain reads KAGVTQTPRYLIKTRGQQVTLSCSPISGHRSVSWYQQTPGQGLQFLFEYFSETQRNKGNFPGRFSGRQFSNSRSEMNVSTLELGDSALYLCASSKGLAGFNEQFFGPGTRLTVL.

This clonotype was seen only a few times. The J gene is TRBJ2-3, the V gene TRBV29-1; D is perhaps TRBD2 (5 bases). The CDR3 covers 12 residues. The germline V and J ends were trimmed by 4 bases and 5 bases, with 10 bases remaining between them. Per the germline V gene, CDR1 is SQVTM and CDR2 is ANQGSEA. Written as DNA, the CDR3 is TGCAGCGTTGGACTAAACGGAGATACGCAGTATTTT. Protein: CSVGLNGDTQYF.

This clonotype was picked up a small number of times. The chain employs TRBV27 and TRBJ2-7, with 11 bases lining up with TRBD2. The trim removed 8 bases at V and 1 base at J, leaving 10 bases unmatched. The CDR3 has 16 residues. CDR1 and CDR2 (germline): MNHEY, SMNVEV (reference sequence). This CDR3 is CASGGSGRARSYEQYF. The CDR3 DNA is TGTGCCAGCGGTGGTAGCGGGAGGGCCAGGTCCTACGAGCAGTACTTC.

The sample holds a few counts of this clonotype. The rearrangement uses TRBV12-3 or TRBV12-4 and TRBJ1-1, with D hard to call. V lost 4 bases and J 1 base, leaving 10 bases between the germline ends. There are 14 residues in the CDR3. As DNA, the CDR3 is TGTGCCAGCAGTTCACGACGGAAGAACACTGAAGCTTTCTTT. It codes for CASSSRRKNTEAFF.

This clonotype has just one count. The J gene is TRBJ2-2, the V gene TRBV12-3 or TRBV12-4; D remains unclear. Trimming removed 9 bases from V and 5 bases from J, with 13 bases in between. The CDR3 length is 13 residues. CDR3 bases: TGTGCCAGGACCGCCACAGAAACCGGGGAGCTGTTTTTT. Translated: CARTATETGELFF.

The chain carries TRBV20-1 and TRBJ2-1; D not certain. Trimming pared 4 bases from V and 8 bases from J, leaving 12 bases between. The CDR3 extends over 12 amino acids. Germline loops: CDR1 DFQATT, CDR2 SNEGSKA (reference sequence). CDR3 DNA: TGCAGTGCTAACAGAGTTATCGATGAGCAGTTCTTC. Translation: CSANRVIDEQFF.

This clonotype has a handful of counts. Here the CDR3 reads CASSDGQGPWYEQYF. In nucleotides, the CDR3 is TGTGCCAGCAGCGACGGACAGGGCCCGTGGTACGAGCAGTACTTC. The chain couples TRBV6-1 to TRBJ2-7; TRBD1 matches at 8 bases. Germline V gene sequence: CDR1 MNHNS, CDR2 SASEGT. V shed 6 bases, J shed 4 bases, and the junction held 11 bases outside the gene matches. This CDR3 spans 15 amino acids.

This clonotype was found many times. This chain joins TRBV12-3 or TRBV12-4 and TRBJ2-7; 9 positions match TRBD1. Trimming took 4 bases from V and 3 from J; bases not matched to a gene: 4. The CDR3 covers 14 residues. The CDR3 nucleotides are TGTGCCAGCAGTTGGGGGACAGGGAACTACGAGCAGTACTTC. It codes for CASSWGTGNYEQYF.

This clonotype appeared a few times. The chain is built from TRBV7-9 and TRBJ2-5; no clear D. V lost 2 bases and J 0 bases, leaving 13 bases between the germline ends. The CDR3 runs to 16 residues. CDR1 SEHNR and CDR2 FQNEAQ come from the germline V gene (reference sequence). The CDR3, as DNA: TGTGCCAGCAGCTTATTGGCTGTTAGGTACCAAGAGACCCAGTACTTC. This sequence encodes CASSLLAVRYQETQYF.

The V and J genes are TRBV5-6 and TRBJ2-7; no firm D call. The length of the CDR3 is 13 residues. Germline lookup yields CDR1 SGHDT and CDR2 YYEEEE. V dropped 1 base and J dropped 2 bases, with 7 bases sitting between them. The CDR3 sequence: CASSLYKPYEQYF. CDR3 DNA sequence: TGTGCCAGCAGCTTGTACAAGCCCTACGAGCAGTACTTC.

The chain recombines TRBV20-1 with TRBJ2-5; the match to TRBD2 covers 8 bases. V dropped 0 bases and J dropped 0; count of bases not matched to a gene: 12. Per the germline V gene, CDR1 is DFQATT and CDR2 is SNEGSKA (reference sequence). This CDR3 has 18 amino acids. CDR3 nucleotide sequence: TGCAGTGCTAGAGACTCACTTCGGGGGGGGGTCTACCAAGAGACCCAGTACTTC. As protein: CSARDSLRGGVYQETQYF.

The rearrangement uses TRBV25-1 and TRBJ2-5; possibly TRBD1 for D (6 bases). The CDR3 is 14 residues long. Germline CDR1 and CDR2: MGHDK and SYGVNS. Trimming cost V 4 bases and J 3 bases, with 12 bases left between them. CDR3 in DNA: TGTGCCAGCAGTGGACAGGTTTGGGAAGAGACCCAGTACTTC. It yields the protein CASSGQVWEETQYF.

There are a few counts of this clonotype. The rearrangement links TRBV20-1 to TRBJ2-3; 7 bases map to TRBD1. CDR3 length equals 14 residues. After removal of 6 bases from V and 0 bases from J, the junction contained 6 bases not matched to a gene. Germline V CDR1 and CDR2: DFQATT, SNEGSKA (reference sequence). For the CDR3, the DNA is TGCAGTGCCCCCCGACAGGGAAGCACAGATACGCAGTATTTT. Its translation: CSAPRQGSTDTQYF.

This clonotype was seen many times. The J gene is TRBJ2-3, the V gene TRBV5-6; D uncertain. The CDR3 spans 13 residues. Trimming left V 4 bases short and J 4 bases short, with 10 bases between. From germline, CDR1 is SGHDT and CDR2 YYEEEE. The CDR3 protein is CASSLGVADTQYF. In DNA, the CDR3 is TGTGCCAGCAGCCTTGGTGTCGCAGATACGCAGTATTTT. Looking up the rest from reference TRBV5-6 and TRBJ2-3 gives the full variable domain: DAGVTQSPTHLIKTRGQQVTLRCSPKSGHDTVSWYQQALGQGPQFIFQYYEEEERQRGNFPDRFSGHQFPNYSSELNVNALLLGDSALYLCASSLGVADTQYFGPGTRLTVL.

This clonotype was seen ten or more times. The rearrangement joins TRBV7-9 to TRBJ2-4, with 8 positions matching TRBD2. CDR3 length: 16 residues. Trimming cost V 3 bases and J 0 bases; bases outside gene matches: 4. CDR1 is SEHNR, CDR2 FQNEAQ, per germline (reference sequence). The CDR3 loop reads CASSFLAGLAKNIQYF. The CDR3 coding sequence is TGTGCCAGCAGCTTCCTAGCGGGTCTAGCCAAAAACATTCAGTACTTC.

This rearrangement joins TRBV4-3 to TRBJ2-7; 9 positions agree with TRBD1. This CDR3 has 17 amino acids. V gave up 2 bases and J gave up 0 bases; unmatched junction bases: 8. The V gene's germline CDR1 is LGHNA and CDR2 YSLEER. The CDR3 nucleotides are TGCGCCAGCAGCCAAAGATTGCCGGGACAGGGCTCCTACGAGCAGTACTTC. This gives the protein CASSQRLPGQGSYEQYF.

The CDR3 bases are TGTGCCAGCAGTCTCCTAGCAGACAGGGATGGCTACACCTTC. Translated, it gives CASSLLADRDGYTF. The chain couples TRBV12-3 or TRBV12-4 to TRBJ1-2; 7 bases map to TRBD1. The CDR3 has 14 amino acids. V lost 5 bases, J lost 6 bases, and 9 bases stayed unmatched.

This clonotype has just a few counts. This chain uses TRBV4-2 with TRBJ2-7; the match to TRBD1 covers 7 bases. The CDR3 contains 15 residues. The germline V gene encodes CDR1 LGHNA and CDR2 YNFKEQ. Unmatched junction bases numbered 9, after V lost 4 bases and J lost 3 bases. The CDR3, as DNA: TGTGCCAGCAGCCCCAGATCGACAGGGTTCTACGAGCAGTACTTC. It is translated as CASSPRSTGFYEQYF.

The chain combines TRBV4-1 with TRBJ2-3, with D perhaps TRBD1 (5 bases). Trimming removed 4 bases from V and 4 bases from J, with 21 bases in between. Germline lookup yields CDR1 MGHRA and CDR2 YSYEKL. CDR3 size: 17 residues. CDR3 DNA: TGCGCCAGCAGCCTTGGCCCCCAGGGTCCCTTCTCAGATACGCAGTATTTT. It is translated as CASSLGPQGPFSDTQYF.